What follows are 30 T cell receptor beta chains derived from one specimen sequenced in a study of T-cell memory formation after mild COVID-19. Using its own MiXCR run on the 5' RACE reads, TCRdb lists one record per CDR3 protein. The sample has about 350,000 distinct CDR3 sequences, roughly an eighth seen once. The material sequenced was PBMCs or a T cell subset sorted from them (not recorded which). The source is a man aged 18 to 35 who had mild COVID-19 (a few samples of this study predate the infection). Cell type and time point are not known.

CDR3 sequence reads: CASQEDRDRVLGKNIQYF. CDR3 bases: TGTGCCAGCCAGGAAGACCGGGACAGGGTACTGGGCAAAAACATTCAGTACTTC. The chain recombines TRBV28 with TRBJ2-4; 9 bases are a match to TRBD1. This CDR3 contains 18 residues. Germline CDR1 is MDHEN and CDR2 is SYDVKM. J gave up 3 bases and V 8 bases, and 17 bases lay outside the gene matches.

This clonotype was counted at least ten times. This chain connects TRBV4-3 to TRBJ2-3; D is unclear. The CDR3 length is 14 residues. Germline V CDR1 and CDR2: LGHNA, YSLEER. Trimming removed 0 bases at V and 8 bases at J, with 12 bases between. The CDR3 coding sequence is TGCGCCAGCAGCCAAGAGCACAGCGTTGCTACGCAGTATTTT. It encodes CASSQEHSVATQYF.

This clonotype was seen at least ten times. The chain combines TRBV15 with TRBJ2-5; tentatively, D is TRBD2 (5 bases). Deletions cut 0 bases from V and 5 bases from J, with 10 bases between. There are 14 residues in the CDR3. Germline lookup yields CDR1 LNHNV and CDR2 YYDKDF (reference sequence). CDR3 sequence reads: CATSRDAGVETQYF. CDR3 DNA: TGTGCCACCAGCAGAGATGCCGGGGTGGAGACCCAGTACTTC.

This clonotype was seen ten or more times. Here the CDR3 reads CASTRLGGVVTDTQYF. CDR3 in DNA: TGTGCCAGCACCCGGCTCGGGGGGGTCGTCACAGATACGCAGTATTTT. The chain joins TRBV7-2 to TRBJ2-3, with 8 bases that match TRBD2. CDR1 is SGHTA and CDR2 is FQGNSA in the germline V gene. This CDR3 has 16 amino acids. J gave up 2 bases and V 7 bases, and 11 bases lay outside the gene matches.

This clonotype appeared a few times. The CDR3 DNA reads as TGCAGTGCTAGGGGGCACCAAGAGACCCAGTACTTC. Translated, it gives CSARGHQETQYF. The chain is built from TRBV20-1 and TRBJ2-5; D possibly corresponds to TRBD1 (5 bases). V gave up 3 bases and J gave up 0 bases, with 5 bases separating them. Looked up from germline, CDR1 is DFQATT and CDR2 is SNEGSKA (reference sequence). The CDR3 spans 12 residues.

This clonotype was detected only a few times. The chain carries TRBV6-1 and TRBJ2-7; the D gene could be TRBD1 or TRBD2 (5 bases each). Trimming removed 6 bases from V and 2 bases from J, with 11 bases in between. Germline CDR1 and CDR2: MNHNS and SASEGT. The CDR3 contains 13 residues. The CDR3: CASSLWGTYEQYV. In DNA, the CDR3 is TGTGCCAGCAGCTTATGGGGGACCTACGAGCAGTACGTC.

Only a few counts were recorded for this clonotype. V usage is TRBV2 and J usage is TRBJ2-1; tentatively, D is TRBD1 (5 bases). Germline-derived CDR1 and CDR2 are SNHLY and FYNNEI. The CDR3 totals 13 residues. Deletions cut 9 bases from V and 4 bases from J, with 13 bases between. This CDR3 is CASGDRLYNEQFF. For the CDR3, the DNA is TGTGCCAGTGGAGACAGATTATACAATGAGCAGTTCTTC. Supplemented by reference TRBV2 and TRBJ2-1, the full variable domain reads EPEVTQTPSHQVTQMGQEVILRCVPISNHLYFYWYRQILGQKVEFLVSFYNNEISEKSEIFDDQFSVERPDGSNFTLKIRSTKLEDSAMYFCASGDRLYNEQFFGPGTRLTVL.

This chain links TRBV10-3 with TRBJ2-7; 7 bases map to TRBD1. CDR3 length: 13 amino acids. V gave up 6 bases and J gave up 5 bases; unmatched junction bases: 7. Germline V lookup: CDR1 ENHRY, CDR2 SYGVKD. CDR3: CAIRRDSYDEQYF. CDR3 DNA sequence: TGTGCCATCAGACGGGACAGTTACGACGAGCAGTACTTC.

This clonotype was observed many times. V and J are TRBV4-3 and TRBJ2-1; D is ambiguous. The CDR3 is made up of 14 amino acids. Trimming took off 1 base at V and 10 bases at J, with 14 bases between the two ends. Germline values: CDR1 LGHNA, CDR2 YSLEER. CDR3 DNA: TGCGCCAGCAGCCAAGTCCTGGGCGAGAGGGAGCAGTTCTTC. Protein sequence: CASSQVLGEREQFF.

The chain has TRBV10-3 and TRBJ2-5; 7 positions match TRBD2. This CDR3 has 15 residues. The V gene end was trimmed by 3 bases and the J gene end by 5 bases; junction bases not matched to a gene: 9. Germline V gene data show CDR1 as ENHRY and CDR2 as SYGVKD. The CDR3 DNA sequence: TGTGCCATCAGTGACCCCGGACTAGGGCGGGAGACCCAGTACTTC. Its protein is CAISDPGLGRETQYF.

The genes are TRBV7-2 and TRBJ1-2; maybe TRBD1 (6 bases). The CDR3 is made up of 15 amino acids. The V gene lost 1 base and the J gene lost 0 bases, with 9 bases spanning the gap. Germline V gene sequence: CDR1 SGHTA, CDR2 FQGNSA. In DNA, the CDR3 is TGTGCCAGCAGCTTAGACAGGGTTGCTAACTATGGCTACACCTTC. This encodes CASSLDRVANYGYTF.

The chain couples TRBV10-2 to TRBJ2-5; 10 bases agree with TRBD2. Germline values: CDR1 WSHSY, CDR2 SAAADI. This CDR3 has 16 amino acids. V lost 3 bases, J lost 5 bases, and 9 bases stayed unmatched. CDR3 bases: TGCGCCAGCAGTGATCAGCGGGGGGGCCTTCGGGAGACCCAGTACTTC. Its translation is CASSDQRGGLRETQYF.

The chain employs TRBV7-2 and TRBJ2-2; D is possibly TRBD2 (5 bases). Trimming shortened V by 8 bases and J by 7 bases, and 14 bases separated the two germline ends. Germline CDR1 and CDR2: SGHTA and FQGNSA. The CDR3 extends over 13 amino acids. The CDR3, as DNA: TGTGCCAGCTCACACAGCAGCGGCGGGGAGCTGTTTTTT. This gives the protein CASSHSSGGELFF.

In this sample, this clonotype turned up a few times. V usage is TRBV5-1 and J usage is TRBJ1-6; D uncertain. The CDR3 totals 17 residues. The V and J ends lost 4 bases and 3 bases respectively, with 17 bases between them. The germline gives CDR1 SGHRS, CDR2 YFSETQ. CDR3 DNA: TGCGCCAGCAGCCCGGCCTCGGGGAGCGACTATAATTCACCCCTCCACTTT. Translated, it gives CASSPASGSDYNSPLHF.

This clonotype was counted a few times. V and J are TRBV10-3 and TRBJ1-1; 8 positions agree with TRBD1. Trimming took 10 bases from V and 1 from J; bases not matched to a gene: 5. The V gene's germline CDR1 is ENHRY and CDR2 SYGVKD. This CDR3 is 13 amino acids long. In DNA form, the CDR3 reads TGTGCCAGTGCCGGGACAGGGAACACTGAAGCTTTCTTT. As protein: CASAGTGNTEAFF.

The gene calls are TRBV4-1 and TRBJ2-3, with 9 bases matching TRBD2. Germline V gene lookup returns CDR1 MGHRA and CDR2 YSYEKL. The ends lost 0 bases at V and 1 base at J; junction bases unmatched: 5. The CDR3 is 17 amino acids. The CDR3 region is CASSQDYLAGGTDTQYF. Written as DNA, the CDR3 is TGCGCCAGCAGCCAAGATTATTTAGCGGGGGGCACAGATACGCAGTATTTT.

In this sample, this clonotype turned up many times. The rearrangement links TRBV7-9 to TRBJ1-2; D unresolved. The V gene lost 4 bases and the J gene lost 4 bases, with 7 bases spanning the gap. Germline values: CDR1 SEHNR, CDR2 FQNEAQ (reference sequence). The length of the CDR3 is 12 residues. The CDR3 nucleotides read TGTGCCAGCAGCTCGGACTTCTATGGCTACACCTTC. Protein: CASSSDFYGYTF.

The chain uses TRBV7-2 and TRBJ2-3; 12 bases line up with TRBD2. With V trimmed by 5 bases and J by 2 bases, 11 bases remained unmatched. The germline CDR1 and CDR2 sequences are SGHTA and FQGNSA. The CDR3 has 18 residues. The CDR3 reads CASSRHPLAGGPTDTQYF. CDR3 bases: TGTGCCAGCAGCCGTCATCCCCTAGCGGGGGGGCCCACAGATACGCAGTATTTT.

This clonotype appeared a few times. Here the CDR3 reads CASSTSSIGTDTQYF. DNA of the CDR3: TGTGCCAGCTCAACTTCTAGCATCGGCACAGATACGCAGTATTTT. The chain carries TRBV18 and TRBJ2-3; a possible D gene is TRBD2 (5 bases). Trimming took 5 bases from V and 1 from J, leaving 13 bases between them. Per the germline V gene, CDR1 is KGHSH and CDR2 is LQKENI. The CDR3 sequence is 15 residues long.

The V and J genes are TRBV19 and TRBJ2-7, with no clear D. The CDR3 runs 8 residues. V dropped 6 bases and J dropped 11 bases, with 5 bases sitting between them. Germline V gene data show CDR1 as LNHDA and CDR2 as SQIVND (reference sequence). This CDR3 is CASSPEYF. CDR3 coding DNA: TGTGCCAGTAGCCCCGAGTACTTC. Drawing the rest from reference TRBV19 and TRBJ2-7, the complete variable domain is DGGITQSPKYLFRKEGQNVTLSCEQNLNHDAMYWYRQDPGQGLRLIYYSQIVNDFQKGDIAEGYSVSREKKESFPLTVTSAQKNPTAFYLCASSPEYFGPGTRLTVT.

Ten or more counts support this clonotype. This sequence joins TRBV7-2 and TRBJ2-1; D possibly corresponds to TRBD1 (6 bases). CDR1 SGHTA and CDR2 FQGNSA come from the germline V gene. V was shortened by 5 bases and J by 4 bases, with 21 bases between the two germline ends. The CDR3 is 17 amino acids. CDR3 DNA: TGTGCCAGCAGCGTCTCGAGGGGGAGCGGAAAATACAATGAGCAGTTCTTC. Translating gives CASSVSRGSGKYNEQFF.

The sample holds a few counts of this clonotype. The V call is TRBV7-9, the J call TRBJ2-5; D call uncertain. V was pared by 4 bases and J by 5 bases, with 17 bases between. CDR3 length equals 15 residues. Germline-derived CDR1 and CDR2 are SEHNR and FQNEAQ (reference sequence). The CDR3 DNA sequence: TGTGCCAGCAGCTCAGTCCCCTCGAGGTTGGAGACCCAGTACTTC. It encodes CASSSVPSRLETQYF.

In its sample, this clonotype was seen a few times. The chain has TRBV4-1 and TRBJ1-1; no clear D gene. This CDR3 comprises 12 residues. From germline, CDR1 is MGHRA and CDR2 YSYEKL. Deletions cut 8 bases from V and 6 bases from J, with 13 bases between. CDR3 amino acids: CASDTGVAEAFF. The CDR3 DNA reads TGCGCCAGCGATACCGGGGTGGCTGAAGCTTTCTTT.

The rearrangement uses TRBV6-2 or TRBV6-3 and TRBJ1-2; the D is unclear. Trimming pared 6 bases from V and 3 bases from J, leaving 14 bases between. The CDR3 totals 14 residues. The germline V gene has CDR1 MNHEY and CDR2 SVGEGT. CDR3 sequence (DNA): TGTGCCAGCAGCTCAGCAATGACTCACTATGGCTACACCTTC. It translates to CASSSAMTHYGYTF.

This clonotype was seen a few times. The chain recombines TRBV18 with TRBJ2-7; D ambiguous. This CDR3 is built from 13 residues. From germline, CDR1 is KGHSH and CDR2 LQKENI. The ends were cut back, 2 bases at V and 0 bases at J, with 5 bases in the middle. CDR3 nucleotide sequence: TGTGCCAGCTCACCAACGGCCTCCTACGAGCAGTACTTC. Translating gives CASSPTASYEQYF.

The CDR3 sequence: CAISESTVSYEQYV. Here the CDR3 DNA reads TGTGCCATCAGTGAGTCAACAGTCTCCTACGAGCAGTACGTC. The genes are TRBV10-3 and TRBJ2-7; unclear D gene. Germline CDR1 and CDR2: ENHRY and SYGVKD. CDR3 size: 14 residues. V was cut by 0 bases and J by 0 bases, with 6 bases left in between.

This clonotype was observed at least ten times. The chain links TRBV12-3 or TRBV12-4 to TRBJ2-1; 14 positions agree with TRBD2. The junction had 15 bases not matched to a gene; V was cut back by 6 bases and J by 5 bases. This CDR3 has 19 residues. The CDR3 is CASSHYGRGLAGDNNEQFF. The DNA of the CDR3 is TGTGCCAGCAGCCATTATGGCCGGGGACTAGCGGGGGATAACAATGAGCAGTTCTTC.

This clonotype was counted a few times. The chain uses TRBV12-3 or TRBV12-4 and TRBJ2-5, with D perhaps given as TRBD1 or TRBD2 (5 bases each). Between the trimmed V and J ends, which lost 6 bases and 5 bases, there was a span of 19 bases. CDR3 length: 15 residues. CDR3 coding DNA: TGTGCCAGCAGACCGCCGGACAACCCGGGGGAGACCCAGTACTTC. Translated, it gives CASRPPDNPGETQYF.

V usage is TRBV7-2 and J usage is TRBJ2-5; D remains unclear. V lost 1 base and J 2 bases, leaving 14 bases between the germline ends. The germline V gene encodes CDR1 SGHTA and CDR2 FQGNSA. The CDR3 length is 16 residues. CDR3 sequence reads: CASSLVVGLGQETQYF. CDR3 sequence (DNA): TGTGCCAGCAGCTTAGTAGTTGGCCTCGGGCAAGAGACCCAGTACTTC.

Written as DNA, the CDR3 is TGTGCCAGCCTCCCCGGACAGGGCTCGGGCGGCTACACCTTC. Translating it yields CASLPGQGSGGYTF. The chain recombines TRBV6-5 with TRBJ1-2; TRBD1 matches at 8 bases. Germline CDR1 reads MNHEY; CDR2 reads SVGAGI. Trimming cost V 8 bases and J 8 bases; bases outside gene matches: 13. CDR3 length equals 14 residues.